The sequence of this T cell receptor beta chain was determined in a study of response to subunit inactivated influenza vaccine. TCRdb re-called the RT-PCR reads with MiXCR, one entry per CDR3 protein. Of about 780,000 distinct CDR3 sequences listed, about 18% are singletons. V was pared by 5 bases and J by 1 base, with 16 bases between. The CDR3 totals 16 residues. Germline V CDR1 and CDR2: MNHEY, SMNVEV (reference sequence). Study observations and caveats: The authors put forward the suggestion that each seasonal influenza vaccination may bring in only a limited number of new T cells.

Many counts were recorded for this clonotype. Its antigen is not known. The chain is built from TRBV27 and TRBJ2-3; D is perhaps TRBD2 (7 bases). Sequenced here: PBMCs from blood, sampled about 5 days after vaccination. This sequence originates from a man aged 50 to 59 who received an inactivated influenza vaccine. CDR3 coding DNA: TGTGCCAGCAGTCCGGTTACAGGGAGGGGCACAGATACGCAGTATTTT. Its protein product is CASSPVTGRGTDTQYF.